This T cell receptor beta chain was identified during a study of vaccination effects on CD4 cells after COVID-19. Repertoires were generated with immunoSEQ multiplex PCR, while TCRdb's copy carries only in-frame clones and drops some. The table includes around 69,000 clones, 74% detected once. The ViraFEST assay expanded antigen-specific CD4+ T cells with viral peptide pools before sequencing. Subsequent to 10 days of culture, CD4+ T cells were isolated. Participants received two doses of either the BNT162b2 or mRNA-1273 vaccine. Wells containing 1.5 million to 2 million PBMC each were cultured with approximately 9.2 IU/ml IL-2 and 10 ug/ml peptides. The authors replaced half the medium with IL-2 medium on days 3 and 7. The CDR3 spans 14 residues. Unmatched junction bases numbered 2, after V lost 3 bases and J lost 6 bases. Germline CDR1 is SEHNR and CDR2 is FQNEAQ (reference sequence). A word on this clone: Antigen unknown.

The receptor was derived from a human donor who received a COVID-19 vaccine. The V call is TRBV7-9, the J call TRBJ1-6; 7 nucleotides line up with TRBD1. This specimen consisted of CD4+ T cells from PBMCs cultured with HCoV-229E spike peptides, obtained after COVID-19 vaccination. CDR3 amino acids: CASSFGTANSPLHF. The CDR3 DNA reads as TGTGCCAGCAGCTTCGGGACAGCTAATTCACCCCTCCACTTT.